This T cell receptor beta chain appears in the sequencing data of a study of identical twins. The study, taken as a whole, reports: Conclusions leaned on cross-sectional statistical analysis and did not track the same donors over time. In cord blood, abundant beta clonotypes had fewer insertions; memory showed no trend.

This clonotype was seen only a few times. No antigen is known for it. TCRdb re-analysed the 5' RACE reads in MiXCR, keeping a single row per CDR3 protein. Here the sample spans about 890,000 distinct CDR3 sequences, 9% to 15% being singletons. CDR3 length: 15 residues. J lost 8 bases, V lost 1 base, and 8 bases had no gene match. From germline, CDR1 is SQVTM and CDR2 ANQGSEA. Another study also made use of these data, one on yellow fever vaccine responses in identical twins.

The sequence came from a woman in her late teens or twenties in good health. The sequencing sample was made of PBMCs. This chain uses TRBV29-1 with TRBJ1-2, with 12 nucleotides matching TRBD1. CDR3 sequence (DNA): TGCAGCGTTGAAGTTGGGACAGGGGGCATCGGCGGCTACACCTTC. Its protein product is CSVEVGTGGIGGYTF.